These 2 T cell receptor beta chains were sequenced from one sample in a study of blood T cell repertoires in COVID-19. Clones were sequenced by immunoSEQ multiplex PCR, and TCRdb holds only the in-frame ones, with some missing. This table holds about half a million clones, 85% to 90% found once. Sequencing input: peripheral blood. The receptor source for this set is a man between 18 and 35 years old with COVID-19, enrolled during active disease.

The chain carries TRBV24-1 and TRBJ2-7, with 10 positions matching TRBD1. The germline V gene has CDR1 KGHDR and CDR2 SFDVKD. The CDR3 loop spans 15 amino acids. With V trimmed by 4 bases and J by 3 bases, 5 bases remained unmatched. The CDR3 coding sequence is TGTGCCACCAGTGAGAGGACAGGGGGTAACTACGAGCAGTACTTC. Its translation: CATSERTGGNYEQYF.

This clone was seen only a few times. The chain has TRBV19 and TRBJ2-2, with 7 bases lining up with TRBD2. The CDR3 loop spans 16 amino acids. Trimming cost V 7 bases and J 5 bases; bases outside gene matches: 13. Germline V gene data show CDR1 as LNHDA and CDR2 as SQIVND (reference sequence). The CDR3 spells CASTPLGGRGTGELFF. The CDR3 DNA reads TGTGCCAGTACCCCCCTGGGGGGGAGAGGGACCGGGGAGCTGTTTTTT.